The T cell receptor beta chain described here comes from a study of beta chain features in type 1 diabetes. Study-wide results and limits: High-TCR-expressing cells could be over-represented by cDNA sequencing. Type 1 diabetes patients had moderately but significantly shorter TCRB CDR3s in all four CD4+ subsets.

Investigators reverse transcribed all isolated RNA, so they sequenced expressed TCRB transcripts. The table came from immunoSEQ multiplex PCR; TCRdb's copy has only in-frame clones and leaves some out. The sample lists a few hundred thousand clones; over 8.5% were seen once. Sorting gave populations that all exceeded 95% purity. CDR3 length: 14 amino acids. Germline V lookup: CDR1 KGHSY, CDR2 FQNENV. The junction had 0 bases not matched to a gene; V was cut back by 1 base and J by 3 bases. This clone was picked up many times. Its antigen remains unidentified. The sample comprised central memory CD4+ T cells from blood. The V and J genes are TRBV16 and TRBJ2-1, with TRBD1 matching 7 bases. The receptor was isolated from a young man with type 1 diabetes. CDR3 protein: CASSQWDSYNEQFF. As DNA, the CDR3 is TGTGCCAGCAGCCAATGGGACAGCTACAATGAGCAGTTCTTC.